This section outlines one T cell receptor (beta chain) sequence together with its context. Antigen specificity is unknown. The data were taken from a study of cytomegalovirus exposure and HLA in healthy donors. Points from the study as a whole: The presence/absence work took it that sequencing depth was about the same across donors. Among donors in an Asian-associated ancestry cluster, a later analysis reportedly found fewer N-insertions than the roughly 680-donor mean. Most TCR sequences proved rare, with some public TCRs found in many donors.

Germline-derived CDR1 and CDR2 are SNHLY and FYNNEI. The CDR3 runs to 13 residues. V shed 7 bases, J shed 5 bases, and the junction held 7 bases outside the gene matches. A multiplex PCR was run with 60 Vbeta primers and 13 Jbeta primers. Here immunoSEQ multiplex PCR was the method, and the copy in TCRdb shows in-frame clones only, minus some. The table includes around 150,000 clones, 86% detected once. The chain carries TRBV2 and TRBJ2-7; 8 bases map to TRBD2. Sequenced input: PBMCs. This receptor was identified in a woman younger than 30 in good health and CMV-seronegative. Here the CDR3 reads CASKPGRGDEQYF. DNA for the CDR3: TGTGCCAGCAAACCCGGGAGGGGGGACGAGCAGTACTTC.